This T cell receptor beta chain was profiled in a study of T cell responses to AZD1222 COVID-19 vaccine. Both about-4-week and about-12-week second-dose recipients were combined. Deletions cut 4 bases from V and 4 bases from J, with 7 bases between. This CDR3 has 12 amino acids. Germline CDR1 reads MNHEY; CDR2 reads SVGEGT. General study points: Spike was spanned by vaccine-associated CD4 TCRs, which were dominant at 160-218 and 743-854.

Points on this clone: What it binds is not known.

Assay: immunoSEQ multiplex PCR; the TCRdb copy retains only in-frame clones and omits some. The table has roughly 120,000 clones, about 94% seen once. The sequences come from peripheral blood, collected 28 days after the second AZD1222 dose. The receptor comes from an adult who received the AZD1222 COVID-19 vaccine. V and J are TRBV6-2 or TRBV6-3 and TRBJ1-2, with D hard to call. CDR3 DNA sequence: TGTGCCAGCAGTTCCCCGCCCTATGGCTACACCTTC. Protein: CASSSPPYGYTF.